These T cell receptor beta chains were read from a single sample in a study of blood T cell repertoires in COVID-19. Sequenced by immunoSEQ multiplex PCR; TCRdb stores in-frame clones only, minus some. In the table there are around 200,000 clones, 80% of which are singletons. Input material: PBMCs or T cells enriched from blood (not recorded which). All receptors derive from a woman in her 40s with acute COVID-19. Each CDR3 is given with its conserved first and last residue. D genes are given only for firm matches. Only some rows state a clone size, as once, few, many or a class for expanded clones.

TRBV10-3	-	TRBJ2-3	TRBD2	TGTGCCATCAGTGGTGGGAGGGCCGGAGATACGCAGTATTTT	CAISGGRAGDTQYF
TRBV23-1	-	TRBJ1-1	-	TGCGCCAGCAGTCCGGCGGAGCCAAACACTGAAGCTTTCTTT	CASSPAEPNTEAFF
TRBV3-1/TRBV3-2	-	TRBJ1-2	-	TGTGCCAGCAGCCAAGACAGGGGCGGGTATGGCTACACCTTC	CASSQDRGGYGYTF
TRBV5-1	-	TRBJ1-2	-	TGCGCCAGCAGGACCGATGCGGGGACCTATGGCTACACCTTC	CASRTDAGTYGYTF
TRBV5-1	-	TRBJ1-2	TRBD1	TGCGCCAGCAGCAGAGAATTCGGACAGGCGATCTATGGCTACACCTTC	CASSREFGQAIYGYTF
TRBV19	-	TRBJ2-7	TRBD2	TGTGCCAGTAGTATCTTAGCGGGGGAGTCCTACGAGCAGTACTTC	CASSILAGESYEQYF
TRBV28	-	TRBJ2-3	-	TGTGCCAGCAGTTTTGACAGGATCACAGATACGCAGTATTTT	CASSFDRITDTQYF
TRBV27	few	TRBJ1-1	TRBD1	TGTGCCAGCAAAACGAGACAGGGGGGGCTGCGGAACACTGAAGCTTTCTTT	CASKTRQGGLRNTEAFF
TRBV7-2	-	TRBJ2-2	TRBD2	TGTGCCAGCAGCTTATCAGCGGGGGTGGGCACCGGGGAGCTGTTTTTT	CASSLSAGVGTGELFF
TRBV28	-	TRBJ2-2	TRBD2	TGTGCCAGCAGTCGGGGGGACACCGGGGAGCTGTTTTTT	CASSRGDTGELFF
TRBV9	-	TRBJ1-1	TRBD1	TGTGCCAGCAGCGGGGACAGCAGAATGAACACTGAAGCTTTCTTT	CASSGDSRMNTEAFF
TRBV6-1	-	TRBJ1-5	-	TGTGCCAGCAGTGAAGCAGGGGGCAATCAGCCCCAGCATTTT	CASSEAGGNQPQHF
TRBV19	-	TRBJ2-3	-	TGTGCCAGTAGTATCCTGCCTAGCGAGGCCCCCGGCCCAGATACGCAGTATTTT	CASSILPSEAPGPDTQYF
TRBV9	-	TRBJ2-2	-	TGTGCAACCGAGCAGGCTCTGAACACCGGGGAGCTGTTTTTT	CATEQALNTGELFF
TRBV19	-	TRBJ1-1	-	TGTGCCAGTAGTCGGCTCCGGGAGGACACTGAAGCTTTCTTT	CASSRLREDTEAFF
TRBV18	-	TRBJ2-1	TRBD2	TGTGCCAGCTCACCAGCCAGCGGGAGACGCAATGAGCAGTTCTTC	CASSPASGRRNEQFF
TRBV30	-	TRBJ1-4	-	TGTGCCTGGAGTGACTATCAGGGGTCTGAAAAACTGTTTTTT	CAWSDYQGSEKLFF
TRBV28	-	TRBJ1-2	TRBD1	TGTGCCAGCAGGGGACAGCCGGAGGGGGGCTACACCTTC	CASRGQPEGGYTF
TRBV6-5	many	TRBJ1-1	TRBD1	TGTGCCAGCAGTCGCAGGGACAGAAACACTGAAGCTTTCTTT	CASSRRDRNTEAFF
TRBV7-2	-	TRBJ1-1	-	TGTGCCAGCAGTCGCGATCAGAACACTGAAGCTTTCTTT	CASSRDQNTEAFF
TRBV7-3	-	TRBJ1-6	-	TGTGCCAGCAGCTTAACCGGGGGGCAGAGTTCACCCCTCCACTTT	CASSLTGGQSSPLHF
TRBV19	-	TRBJ1-6	TRBD1	TGTGCCAGTACCCCGGGACAGTTTAATTCACCCCTCCACTTT	CASTPGQFNSPLHF
TRBV6-5	-	TRBJ1-4	TRBD1	TGTGCCAGCAGTTACTCGATGGACAGGGTAGTCGAAAAACTGTTTTTT	CASSYSMDRVVEKLFF
TRBV11-3	few	TRBJ1-1	-	TGTGCCAGCAGTATCAGAGGAAACACTGAAGCTTTCTTT	CASSIRGNTEAFF
TRBV24-1	-	TRBJ2-3	TRBD1	TGTGCCACCTTGGACGGACAGGACACAGATACGCAGTATTTT	CATLDGQDTDTQYF
TRBV5-1	-	TRBJ1-2	TRBD1	TGCGCCAGCAGCTTGGAGCAGGGGGCGGTTGGCTACACCTTC	CASSLEQGAVGYTF
TRBV2	-	TRBJ1-5	-	TGTGCCAGCAGTCGGGATAGCAATCAGCCCCAGCATTTT	CASSRDSNQPQHF
TRBV7-3	-	TRBJ1-6	TRBD1	TGTGCCAGCAGCCGGGACAGACTTAATTCACCCCTCCACTTT	CASSRDRLNSPLHF
TRBV6-5	once	TRBJ1-6	TRBD1	TGTGCCAGCAGTCGACAGGGTAGCAATTCACCCCTCCACTTT	CASSRQGSNSPLHF